The rows below give T cell receptor beta chains drawn from one sample of a study of T cells after yellow fever vaccination. Using its own MiXCR run on the 5' RACE reads, TCRdb lists one record per CDR3 protein. This sample has approximately 580,000 distinct CDR3 sequences, with around 16% found just once. The source material was PBMCs, sampled less than 6 days after the first yellow fever vaccination. These receptors all stem from a man aged 18 to 35 who received the YFV17D yellow fever vaccine. CDR3s include the opening cysteine and the closing phenylalanine or tryptophan. The order of the fields is V gene, J gene, clone size, D gene, CDR3 DNA, CDR3 protein. A D gene is named only where the DNA matches it firmly. Size tells how often a clone was seen (once, few, many) or the class of an expanded clone, and some rows leave it out.

v_gene: TRBV12-3/TRBV12-4
j_gene: TRBJ2-2
abundance: few
d_gene: .
CDR3nt: TGTGCCAGCAGTCCGTGGACCCGGATCCCATCCGGGGAGCTGTTTTTT
CDR3aa: CASSPWTRIPSGELFF

v_gene: TRBV5-1
j_gene: TRBJ2-5
abundance: few
d_gene: TRBD2
CDR3nt: TGCGCCAGCAGCTTGGCCTGGGGCGGGGGACAAGAGACCCAGTACTTC
CDR3aa: CASSLAWGGGQETQYF

v_gene: TRBV7-9
j_gene: TRBJ2-7
abundance: many
d_gene: .
CDR3nt: TGTGCCAGCAGCACCTCCTACGAGCAGTACTTC
CDR3aa: CASSTSYEQYF

v_gene: TRBV6-2/TRBV6-3
j_gene: TRBJ2-1
abundance: many
d_gene: .
CDR3nt: TGTGCCAGCAGTTACAGGGAAAACAATGAGCAGTTCTTC
CDR3aa: CASSYRENNEQFF

v_gene: TRBV20-1
j_gene: TRBJ2-1
abundance: .
d_gene: .
CDR3nt: TGCAGTGCTAGAGACTCGGCAGGGGGGTACAATGAGCAGTTCTTC
CDR3aa: CSARDSAGGYNEQFF

v_gene: TRBV10-1
j_gene: TRBJ2-5
abundance: .
d_gene: .
CDR3nt: TGCGCCAGCAGTGAGTCCGGGTGGGGAGAGACCCAGTACTTC
CDR3aa: CASSESGWGETQYF

v_gene: TRBV15
j_gene: TRBJ2-5
abundance: .
d_gene: TRBD2
CDR3nt: TGTGCCACCAGCAGAGTCGGGGGGGCTGAGACCCAGTACTTC
CDR3aa: CATSRVGGAETQYF

v_gene: TRBV12-3/TRBV12-4
j_gene: TRBJ1-1
abundance: once
d_gene: .
CDR3nt: TGTGCCAGCAGTTTCCCACCAGGGGAGACTGAAGCTTTCTTT
CDR3aa: CASSFPPGETEAFF

v_gene: TRBV28
j_gene: TRBJ1-1
abundance: .
d_gene: .
CDR3nt: TGTGCCAGCAGCCGAGCCCAGAACACTGAAGCTTTCTTT
CDR3aa: CASSRAQNTEAFF

v_gene: TRBV19
j_gene: TRBJ1-5
abundance: once
d_gene: .
CDR3nt: TGTGCCAGTAGTATAGATCTGGCAGCCCCCAATCAGCCCCAGCATTTT
CDR3aa: CASSIDLAAPNQPQHF

v_gene: TRBV27
j_gene: TRBJ2-1
abundance: .
d_gene: TRBD2
CDR3nt: TGTGCCAGCGGACCGACTAGCGCCTACAATGAGCAGTTCTTC
CDR3aa: CASGPTSAYNEQFF

v_gene: TRBV4-3
j_gene: TRBJ2-2
abundance: .
d_gene: TRBD2
CDR3nt: TGCGCCAGCAGCCAATTCGGGACTACAGGCACCGGGGAGCTGTTTTTT
CDR3aa: CASSQFGTTGTGELFF

v_gene: TRBV14
j_gene: TRBJ1-1
abundance: .
d_gene: .
CDR3nt: TGTGCCAGCAGCCGAGGGGGGGAAGGCACTGAAGCTTTCTTT
CDR3aa: CASSRGGEGTEAFF

v_gene: TRBV12-3/TRBV12-4
j_gene: TRBJ1-1
abundance: many
d_gene: .
CDR3nt: TGTGCCAGCAGTCCGACAGGTGATGAAGCTTTCTTT
CDR3aa: CASSPTGDEAFF

v_gene: TRBV6-1
j_gene: TRBJ1-6
abundance: .
d_gene: TRBD1
CDR3nt: TGTGCCAGCCGGACAGGGGCGAGCTCCTATAATTCACCCCTCCACTTT
CDR3aa: CASRTGASSYNSPLHF

v_gene: TRBV19
j_gene: TRBJ2-4
abundance: few
d_gene: .
CDR3nt: TGTGCCAGTAGTCCCCTGATCCAAACGCTAGCCAAAAACATTCAGTACTTC
CDR3aa: CASSPLIQTLAKNIQYF

v_gene: TRBV12-3/TRBV12-4
j_gene: TRBJ1-3
abundance: many
d_gene: .
CDR3nt: TGTGCCAGCAGCCCACCGGGACACGGTTCTTGGCTCACCATATATTTT
CDR3aa: CASSPPGHGSWLTIYF

v_gene: TRBV9
j_gene: TRBJ2-1
abundance: few
d_gene: .
CDR3nt: TGTGCCAGCAGCGTAGGGGTGTTGAGCTCCTACAATGAGCAGTTCTTC
CDR3aa: CASSVGVLSSYNEQFF

v_gene: TRBV15
j_gene: TRBJ1-5
abundance: many
d_gene: TRBD1
CDR3nt: TGTGCCACCAGCAGAGATTATGGACAGGGTGAGCAGCCCCAGCATTTT
CDR3aa: CATSRDYGQGEQPQHF

v_gene: TRBV7-6
j_gene: TRBJ2-5
abundance: few
d_gene: .
CDR3nt: TGTGCCAGCAGCTTAGCCTCGGACGGACAAGAGACCCAGTACTTC
CDR3aa: CASSLASDGQETQYF

v_gene: TRBV20-1
j_gene: TRBJ1-6
abundance: few
d_gene: .
CDR3nt: TGCAGTGCCCCTATCCGGGACCTCTTGTCCTATAATTCACCCCTCCACTTT
CDR3aa: CSAPIRDLLSYNSPLHF

v_gene: TRBV20-1
j_gene: TRBJ2-7
abundance: once
d_gene: .
CDR3nt: TGCAGTGCTAGGCGCCCTCAAGTCCACGAGCAGTACTTC
CDR3aa: CSARRPQVHEQYF

v_gene: TRBV6-2/TRBV6-3
j_gene: TRBJ1-2
abundance: .
d_gene: .
CDR3nt: TGTGCCAGCAGTTACACCGAGACCTCCCTTGGCTACACCTTC
CDR3aa: CASSYTETSLGYTF

v_gene: TRBV5-4
j_gene: TRBJ2-6
abundance: .
d_gene: TRBD2
CDR3nt: TGTGCCAGCAGCTTGCTCGGACTAGCGGCTGGGGCCAACGTCCTGACTTTC
CDR3aa: CASSLLGLAAGANVLTF

v_gene: TRBV5-1
j_gene: TRBJ1-3
abundance: once
d_gene: .
CDR3nt: TGCGCCAGCAGCGAGCAAGCGGGCTACTCTGGAAACACCATATATTTT
CDR3aa: CASSEQAGYSGNTIYF

v_gene: TRBV5-1
j_gene: TRBJ2-1
abundance: few
d_gene: .
CDR3nt: TGCGCCAGCAGCTTGGAGTTTACGGAGCAGTTCTTC
CDR3aa: CASSLEFTEQFF

v_gene: TRBV6-2/TRBV6-3
j_gene: TRBJ1-1
abundance: few
d_gene: .
CDR3nt: TGTGCCAGCAGACGCGACAGTTTGAACACTGAAGCTTTCTTT
CDR3aa: CASRRDSLNTEAFF

v_gene: TRBV6-5
j_gene: TRBJ1-1
abundance: .
d_gene: .
CDR3nt: TGTGCCAGCAGTTACAACGCCAGGGGCGACACTGAAGCTTTCTTT
CDR3aa: CASSYNARGDTEAFF

v_gene: TRBV5-1
j_gene: TRBJ1-1
abundance: few
d_gene: .
CDR3nt: TGCGCCAGCAGCCCCGGGTCTGGACACTTGAACACTGAAGCTTTCTTT
CDR3aa: CASSPGSGHLNTEAFF

v_gene: TRBV6-2/TRBV6-3
j_gene: TRBJ2-5
abundance: few
d_gene: .
CDR3nt: TGTGCCAGCAGTTACAGGTGGGAGCAAGAGACCCAGTACTTC
CDR3aa: CASSYRWEQETQYF

v_gene: TRBV5-1
j_gene: TRBJ2-3
abundance: .
d_gene: .
CDR3nt: TGCGCCAGCAGCGTACAGGCTCTAGGGAGGGATACGCAGTATTTT
CDR3aa: CASSVQALGRDTQYF

v_gene: TRBV11-1
j_gene: TRBJ1-2
abundance: .
d_gene: .
CDR3nt: TGTGCCAGCAGCGCTGCAGGGGCGATACGGGGCTACACCTTC
CDR3aa: CASSAAGAIRGYTF

v_gene: TRBV6-2/TRBV6-3
j_gene: TRBJ2-7
abundance: few
d_gene: .
CDR3nt: TGTGCCAGCAGTTCGCACTCCGGGACGGCTAGCTCCTACGAGCAGTACTTC
CDR3aa: CASSSHSGTASSYEQYF

v_gene: TRBV7-2
j_gene: TRBJ2-3
abundance: .
d_gene: .
CDR3nt: TGTGCCAGCAGTTTAAGACTAGGTATAACAGATACGCAGTATTTT
CDR3aa: CASSLRLGITDTQYF

v_gene: TRBV6-5
j_gene: TRBJ1-5
abundance: few
d_gene: .
CDR3nt: TGTGCCAGCAGTTACTGGGAGAATCAGCCCCAGCATTTT
CDR3aa: CASSYWENQPQHF

v_gene: TRBV20-1
j_gene: TRBJ2-4
abundance: many
d_gene: .
CDR3nt: TGCAGTGCTAGGGCCGGGGCCAAAAACATTCAGTACTTC
CDR3aa: CSARAGAKNIQYF

v_gene: TRBV20-1
j_gene: TRBJ2-2
abundance: few
d_gene: .
CDR3nt: TGCAGTGCCAGAATGGGCTACGGGACCGGGGAGCTGTTTTTT
CDR3aa: CSARMGYGTGELFF

v_gene: TRBV24-1
j_gene: TRBJ2-2
abundance: .
d_gene: .
CDR3nt: TGTGCCACCAGTAGCCTAATAGGTGGTAACACCGGGGAGCTGTTTTTT
CDR3aa: CATSSLIGGNTGELFF

v_gene: TRBV4-1
j_gene: TRBJ2-5
abundance: few
d_gene: TRBD2
CDR3nt: TGCGCCAGCAGCCAAGGACTAGCGGGGGCCCCTGGTTTCAAAACCCAGTACTTC
CDR3aa: CASSQGLAGAPGFKTQYF

v_gene: TRBV6-1
j_gene: TRBJ2-3
abundance: .
d_gene: .
CDR3nt: TGTGCCAGCAGTCCCCAGTACACAGATACGCAGTATTTT
CDR3aa: CASSPQYTDTQYF

v_gene: TRBV20-1
j_gene: TRBJ1-1
abundance: .
d_gene: TRBD1
CDR3nt: TGCAGTGCTAGACAACAGGGGAGGGGAGCTGAAGCTTTCTTT
CDR3aa: CSARQQGRGAEAFF

v_gene: TRBV18
j_gene: TRBJ1-2
abundance: few
d_gene: .
CDR3nt: TGTGCCAGCTCACCACGAAAGGATGGCTACACCTTC
CDR3aa: CASSPRKDGYTF

v_gene: TRBV7-2
j_gene: TRBJ2-3
abundance: .
d_gene: TRBD2
CDR3nt: TGTGCCAGCAGCTTATTAGCGGGGGCCGCAGATACGCAGTATTTT
CDR3aa: CASSLLAGAADTQYF

v_gene: TRBV7-9
j_gene: TRBJ1-2
abundance: .
d_gene: .
CDR3nt: TGTGCCAGCAGCTTAGGAGGGGGGGTCCACGGCTATGGCTACACCTTC
CDR3aa: CASSLGGGVHGYGYTF